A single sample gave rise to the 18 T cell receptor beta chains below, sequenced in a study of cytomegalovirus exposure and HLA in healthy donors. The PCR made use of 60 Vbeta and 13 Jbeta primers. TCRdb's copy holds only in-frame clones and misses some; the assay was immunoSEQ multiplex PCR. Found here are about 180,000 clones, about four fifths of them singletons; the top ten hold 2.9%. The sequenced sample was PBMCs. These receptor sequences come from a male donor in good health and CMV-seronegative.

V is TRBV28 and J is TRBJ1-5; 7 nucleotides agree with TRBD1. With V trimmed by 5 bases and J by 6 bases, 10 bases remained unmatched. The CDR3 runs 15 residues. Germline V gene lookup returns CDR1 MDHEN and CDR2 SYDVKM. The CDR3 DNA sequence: TGTGCCAGCAGTCCCGGGACAGAGGAAAGTCAGCCCCAGCATTTT. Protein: CASSPGTEESQPQHF.

CDR3: CASGLVRDRLNQPQHF. The CDR3 DNA follows: TGTGCTAGTGGTTTGGTACGAGACAGATTAAATCAGCCCCAGCATTTT. The chain links TRBV12-5 to TRBJ1-5; tentatively, D is TRBD1 (5 bases). V was clipped by 0 bases and J by 4 bases, with 13 bases between them. Per germline, CDR1 LGHNT and CDR2 FRNRAP. This CDR3 has 16 residues.

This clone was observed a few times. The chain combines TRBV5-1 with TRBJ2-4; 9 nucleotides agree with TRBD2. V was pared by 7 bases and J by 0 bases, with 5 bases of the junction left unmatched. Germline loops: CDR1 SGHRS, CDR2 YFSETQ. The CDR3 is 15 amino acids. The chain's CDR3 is CASRAGGAAKNIQYF. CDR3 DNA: TGCGCCAGCCGAGCGGGAGGTGCAGCCAAAAACATTCAGTACTTC.

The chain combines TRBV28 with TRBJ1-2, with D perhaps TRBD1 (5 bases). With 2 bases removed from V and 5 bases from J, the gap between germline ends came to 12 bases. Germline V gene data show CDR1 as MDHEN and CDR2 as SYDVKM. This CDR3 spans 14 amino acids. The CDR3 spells CASSLVVGAYGYTF. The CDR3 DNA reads TGTGCCAGCAGTTTAGTGGTAGGGGCGTATGGCTACACCTTC.

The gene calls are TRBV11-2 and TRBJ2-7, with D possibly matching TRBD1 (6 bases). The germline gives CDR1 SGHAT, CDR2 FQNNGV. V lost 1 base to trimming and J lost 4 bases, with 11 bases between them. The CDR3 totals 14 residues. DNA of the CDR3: TGTGCCAGCAGCTTAGTCCCAGGGGAGTACGAGCAGTACTTC. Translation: CASSLVPGEYEQYF.

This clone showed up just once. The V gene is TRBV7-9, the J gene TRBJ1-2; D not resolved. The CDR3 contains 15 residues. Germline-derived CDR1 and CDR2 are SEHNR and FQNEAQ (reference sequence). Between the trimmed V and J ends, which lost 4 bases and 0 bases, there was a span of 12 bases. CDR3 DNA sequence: TGTGCCAGCAGCTCCTTCGGAGTCGCTAACTATGGCTACACCTTC. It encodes CASSSFGVANYGYTF.

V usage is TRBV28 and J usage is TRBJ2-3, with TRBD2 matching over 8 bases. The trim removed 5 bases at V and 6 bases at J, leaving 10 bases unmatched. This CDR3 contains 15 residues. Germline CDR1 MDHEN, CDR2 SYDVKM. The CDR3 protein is CASSIIAGLGDTQYF. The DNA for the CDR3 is TGTGCCAGCAGTATCATAGCGGGATTGGGGGATACGCAGTATTTT.

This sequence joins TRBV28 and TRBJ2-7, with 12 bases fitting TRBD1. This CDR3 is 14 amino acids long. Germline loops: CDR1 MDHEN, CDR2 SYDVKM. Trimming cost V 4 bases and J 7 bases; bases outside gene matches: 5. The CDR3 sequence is CASSWDRGLREQYF. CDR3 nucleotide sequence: TGTGCCAGCAGTTGGGACAGGGGGCTGAGAGAGCAGTACTTC.

The CDR3 sequence is CASSFSDRGSNQPQHF. CDR3 nucleotides: TGTGCCAGCAGCTTCTCCGACAGGGGAAGCAATCAGCCCCAGCATTTT. The chain links TRBV7-9 to TRBJ1-5, with 8 positions matching TRBD1. This CDR3 comprises 16 residues. Looked up from germline, CDR1 is SEHNR and CDR2 is FQNEAQ (reference sequence). With 3 bases clipped from V and 1 base from J, the junction kept 5 bases outside the gene matches.

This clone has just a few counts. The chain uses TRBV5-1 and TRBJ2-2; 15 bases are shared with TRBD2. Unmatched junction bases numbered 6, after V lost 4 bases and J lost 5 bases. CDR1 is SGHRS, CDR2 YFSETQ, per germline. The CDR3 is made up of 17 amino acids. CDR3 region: CASSPGLAGGLTGELFF. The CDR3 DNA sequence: TGCGCCAGCAGCCCGGGACTAGCGGGAGGTTTGACCGGGGAGCTGTTTTTT.

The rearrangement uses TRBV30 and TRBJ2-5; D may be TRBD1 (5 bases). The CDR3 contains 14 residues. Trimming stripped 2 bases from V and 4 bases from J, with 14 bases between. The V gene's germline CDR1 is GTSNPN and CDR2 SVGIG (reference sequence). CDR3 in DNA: TGTGCCTGGAGTCCCGGCACAGGTATAGAGACCCAGTACTTC. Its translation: CAWSPGTGIETQYF.

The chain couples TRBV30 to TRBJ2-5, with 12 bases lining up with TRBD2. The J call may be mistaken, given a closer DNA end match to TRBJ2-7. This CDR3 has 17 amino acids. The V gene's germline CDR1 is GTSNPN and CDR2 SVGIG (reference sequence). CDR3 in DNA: TGTGCCTGGAGTGTACTGGAGACTAGCGGGAGCCGAGGCGAGCAGTACTTC. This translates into CAWSVLETSGSRGEQYF.

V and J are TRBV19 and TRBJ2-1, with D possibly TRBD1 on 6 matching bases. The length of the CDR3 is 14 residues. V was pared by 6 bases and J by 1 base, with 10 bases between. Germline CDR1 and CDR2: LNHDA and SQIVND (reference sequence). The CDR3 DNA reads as TGTGCCAGTAGCCGAGGGGGATCCTACAATGAGCAGTTCTTC. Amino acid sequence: CASSRGGSYNEQFF.

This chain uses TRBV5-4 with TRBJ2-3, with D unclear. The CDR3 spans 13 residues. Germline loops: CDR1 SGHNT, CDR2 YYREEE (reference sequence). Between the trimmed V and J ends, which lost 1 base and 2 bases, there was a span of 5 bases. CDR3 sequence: CASSLTPTDTQYF. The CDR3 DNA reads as TGTGCCAGCAGCTTGACACCCACAGATACGCAGTATTTT.

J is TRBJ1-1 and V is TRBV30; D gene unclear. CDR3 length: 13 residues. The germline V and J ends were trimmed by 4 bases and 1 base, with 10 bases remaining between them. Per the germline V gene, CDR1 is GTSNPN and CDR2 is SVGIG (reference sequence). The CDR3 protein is CAWTNTENTEAFF. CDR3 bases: TGTGCCTGGACCAATACAGAGAACACTGAAGCTTTCTTT. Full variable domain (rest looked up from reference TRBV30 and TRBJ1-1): SQTIHQWPATLVQPVGSPLSLECTVEGTSNPNLYWYRQAAGRGLQLLFYSVGIGQISSEVPQNLSASRPQDRQFILSSKKLLLSDSGFYLCAWTNTENTEAFFGQGTRLTVV.

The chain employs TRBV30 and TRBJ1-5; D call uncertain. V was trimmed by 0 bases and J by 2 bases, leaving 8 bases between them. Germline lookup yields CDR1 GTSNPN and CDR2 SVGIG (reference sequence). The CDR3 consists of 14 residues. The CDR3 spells CAWSVAVGNQPQHF. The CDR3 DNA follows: TGTGCCTGGAGTGTAGCGGTGGGCAATCAGCCCCAGCATTTT. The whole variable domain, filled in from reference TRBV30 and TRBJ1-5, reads SQTIHQWPATLVQPVGSPLSLECTVEGTSNPNLYWYRQAAGRGLQLLFYSVGIGQISSEVPQNLSASRPQDRQFILSSKKLLLSDSGFYLCAWSVAVGNQPQHFGDGTRLSIL.

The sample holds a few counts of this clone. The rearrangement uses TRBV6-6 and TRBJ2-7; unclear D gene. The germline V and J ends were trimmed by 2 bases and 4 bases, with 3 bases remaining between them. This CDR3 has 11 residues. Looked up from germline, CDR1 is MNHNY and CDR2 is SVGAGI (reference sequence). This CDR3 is CASSYTYEQYF. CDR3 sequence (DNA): TGTGCCAGCAGTTACACATACGAGCAGTACTTC.

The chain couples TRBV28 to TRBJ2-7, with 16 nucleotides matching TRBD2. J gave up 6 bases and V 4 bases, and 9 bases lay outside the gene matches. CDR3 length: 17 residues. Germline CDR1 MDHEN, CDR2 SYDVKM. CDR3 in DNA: TGTGCCAGCAGTTCCGGGACTAGCGGGGGGGCCTATCGCGAGCAGTACTTC. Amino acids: CASSSGTSGGAYREQYF.